This TCR beta chain was captured by sequencing in a study of cytomegalovirus exposure and HLA in healthy donors. Study-level results: Donors were assumed by presence/absence analyses to have roughly uniform sequencing depth. Reportedly, fewer N-insertions than the approximately 690-donor mean appeared in an Asian-associated ancestry cluster in a later analysis. Earlier analysis found most TCR beta V segments productive about 90% or about 30% of the time.

Trimming stripped 3 bases from V and 2 bases from J, with 7 bases between. There are 13 residues in the CDR3. The germline V gene encodes CDR1 SGHRS and CDR2 YFSETQ. Each donor's status was that of a healthy bone marrow donor. Of note for this clone: Its cognate antigen is unknown.

PCR used 60 Vbeta primers and 13 Jbeta primers. The protocol was immunoSEQ multiplex PCR, while the TCRdb copy is restricted to in-frame clones and leaves out a portion. The table lists roughly 150,000 clones, 79% of them singletons. The sequenced sample consisted of PBMCs. The chain carries TRBV5-1 and TRBJ2-3, with D possibly being TRBD2 (5 bases). The sequence derives from a man aged 40-49 years in good health and CMV-seropositive. CDR3 amino acids: CASSWTVTDTQYF. CDR3 nucleotides: TGCGCCAGCAGCTGGACTGTCACAGATACGCAGTATTTT.